This T cell receptor beta chain comes out of a study of CD8+ T cells in alopecia areata. Germline V gene lookup returns CDR1 SGHRS and CDR2 YFSETQ. The CDR3 contains 13 residues. The V gene lost 4 bases and the J gene lost 2 bases, with 9 bases spanning the gap. As regards this clone: What it recognizes is unknown.

cDNA prepared by RNA extraction and subsequent reverse transcription served as the template for sequencing. Measured with immunoSEQ multiplex PCR; TCRdb has only the in-frame clones, and not every one. The sample consists of approximately 210,000 clones, roughly three fifths of them appearing once. Notes on the study in general: Tofacitinib significantly lowered scalp clonality and expanded CD8+ clones among the top 100.

Treatment specified: oral pan-JAK inhibitor, 5-10 mg twice daily. The sequences come from CD4+ T cells sorted from blood, collected at week 4, from a patient treated with tofacitinib. The receptor was isolated from a human donor with alopecia areata. V gene TRBV5-1 combines with J gene TRBJ2-5, with D tentatively TRBD1 (6 bases). The CDR3 nucleotides are TGCGCCAGCAGCCCGGACAGACAAGAGACCCAGTACTTC. This codes for CASSPDRQETQYF.